This TCR beta chain stems from a study of cytomegalovirus exposure and HLA in healthy donors (dated by TCRdb to about 2017). At the level of the whole study: An earlier analysis of several hundred of the donors reported about 300 Gb of sequence data and 117 million unique TCR beta sequences obtained from about 179 million T cells. HLA typing included class I and class II loci at four-digit resolution. The study used immunosequencing to profile the T cell repertoires of 670 or so subjects and linked those repertoires to cytomegalovirus serostatus. To decide whether each TCR beta V gene segment behaved as functional or pseudogenic, an earlier analysis of some 600 of the donors relied on high-throughput TCR beta sequencing. Donor age, sex, ethnicity and CMV serostatus were compiled together with the repertoire data. Among the roughly 400 genotyped donors, approximately 77% belonged to the genetic ancestry cluster associated with self-reported Caucasian donors. Typing coverage varied by locus: roughly 620-640 donors for A, B, C, DRB1 and DQB1; roughly 510 for DQA1; approximately 610 for DPA1; fewer than 480 for DPB1. The study combined high-throughput TCR immunosequencing, statistical association of individual TCRs with disease status, and machine learning to predict cytomegalovirus infection status. Across 300 to 500 genotyped donors of the cohort, an average of approximately 240,000 unique TCR beta nucleotide sequences per donor were sequenced, and 15% to 20% of those sequences were non-productive. In a later genetic analysis, genome-wide SNP genotypes for about 65% of the roughly 700 donors were used, and that subset was treated as a discovery cohort. The study was designed to test whether signatures of past pathogen exposure could be identified by cataloging public T cell receptors. In a later analysis, previously published TCR beta repertoires from 550 to 700 donors were re-analyzed and high-resolution HLA genotyping was added so that TCR occurrence patterns could be studied. Rather than drawing on any new phenotypic data, the later analysis identified candidate immune exposures from TCR beta sequences and the way those sequences occurred across donors. All discovery cohort repertoires had been generated using a single sequencing platform. Four or five DR-DQ haplotypes were handled as single units for association and clustering because linkage in the cohort was strong. Along with the approximately 650-subject first cohort, a separate validation cohort of over a hundred different subjects was used. An early release that covered fewer than 800 HLA-typed donors contained about 300 gigabases of sequencing data and tens of millions of unique TCR sequences. Overall results and qualifications from the work: The 87-base-pair reads could not distinguish some IMGT-functional V segments, including TRBV6-2 and TRBV6-3, so those segments were excluded. An association between a missense DCLRE1C variant and V-gene and J-gene trimming of TCR beta chains was found in a later genetic analysis and replicated in an independent cohort. The presence/absence analyses assumed that sequencing depth was roughly uniform across donors, and that assumption may not be true. Because HLA typing was unavailable for some donors at each locus, only the typed subset was used in association tests. A further reported finding was that TCR beta sequences accurately predicted the HLA-A and HLA-B alleles for most subjects in the first cohort. Linkage disequilibrium might explain the correlated functional status among segregating V segments, but an unknown experimental factor could not be ruled out. Because counts were too low, seventeen rarely observed V segments, including chromosome 9 orphons, were left out of the earlier analysis of roughly 600 of the donors. The authors suggested that the approach could potentially be generalized to other disease states and immunological phenotypes. The classifier was reported to diagnose cytomegalovirus status with high specificity and sensitivity in both the original cohort and the validation cohort. In a later analysis, some 18,000 TCR beta sequences were associated with specific HLA alleles at a false discovery rate of 0.05. Strong co-occurrence of HLA alleles, especially DR and DQ, made assigning TCR associations to individual alleles difficult. Most TCR sequences were seen in very few donors, while some public TCRs were found in many individuals. Three of the identified cytomegalovirus-associated TCR beta chains were confirmed in vitro to be specific for cytomegalovirus antigens. According to a later genetic analysis, donors in an Asian-associated ancestry cluster had fewer N-insertions in productive TCRs than the approximately 650-donor mean. The cohort was sequenced for TCR beta chains only, and without alpha or paired-chain data the features that could be detected were limited. A later analysis found that HLA-associated TCR beta chains were more clonally expanded and had lower generation probabilities than equally common non-associated chains. CMV serostatus was the only immune exposure information available for the cohort. A later analysis found that most CMV-associated TCR beta chains appeared HLA-restricted, with HLA associations seemingly driven largely by CMV exposure. Several of the top co-occurrence clusters appeared to be linked to parvovirus B19, influenza, CMV and Epstein-Barr virus, according to a later analysis. In a later analysis, the rate of TCR association differed among HLA loci, with DRB1 alleles having the most associated TCRs and HLA-C alleles having the fewest. The study listed around 160 TCR beta chains as associated with cytomegalovirus. The sequencing pipeline was judged likely to have produced a cluster of highly shared sequence variants as a technical artifact. In an earlier analysis of some 500 of the donors, most TCR beta V segments appeared in productive rearrangements about 87% or about 30% of the time, broadly matching IMGT annotations.

From the cysteine through the phenylalanine, the CDR3 covers 16 amino acids. Of the read, only the CDR3 DNA is kept; its 48 bases are in frame from base 1. Ends trimmed: V by 3 bases, J by 8 bases; bases unmatched to a gene: 7. In the germline V gene, CDR1 corresponds to MNHEY and CDR2 to SVGAGI. The cohort comprised fewer than 700 healthy bone marrow donors. At the time of sampling, every cohort member was nominally healthy, though immune exposures that went unrecorded were likely present. The donor tested CMV seronegative, placing the donor among the 300 to 450 seronegative members of the cohort. A peripheral blood sample was collected from each donor, and TCR beta sequencing was performed on peripheral blood mononuclear cells. The Qiagen DNeasy Blood Extraction Kit was used to extract genomic DNA from the blood cell samples. The library was built by means of the immunoSEQ multiplex PCR assay. For the multiplex PCR, a mixture combining 60 forward primers for TCR Vbeta segments and 13 reverse primers for TCR Jbeta segments was used. Amplification of the CDR3 region of rearranged TCR beta genes was performed with a multiplex PCR assay on genomic DNA. Amplified TCR beta libraries were sequenced as 87-base-pair reads on the Illumina HiSeq System. The original methods were these. In a later analysis, tens of millions of unique TCR beta chains were counted across the 500 to 700 repertoires, and roughly 11 million of these chains were shared by at least two donors. Raw reads were error-corrected and collapsed into unique sequences with a nearest-neighbor algorithm that merged closely related sequences to remove PCR and sequencing errors. V, D and J gene segments were assigned by aligning CDR3 sequences to IMGT reference sequences. For a sequence to be retained, a match of at least six nucleotides to both a V gene segment and a J gene segment was required. A rearrangement counted as productive if the CDR3 had no stop codons and remained in frame with V and J, and every other rearrangement counted as non-productive. Following IMGT convention, CDR3 was defined as the stretch from the second conserved V-encoded cysteine up to the conserved J-encoded phenylalanine. The earlier analysis of 550 to 650 of the donors excluded any sequence lacking an unambiguous match to a single V gene segment. An earlier analysis of some 500 of the donors classified V segments as functional when productive rearrangements were above 56.7% and as segregating when the standard deviation between donors was above 5%. A statistical classification framework was built for diagnosing cytomegalovirus status from the catalog of TCR beta chain sequences. In a later analysis, TCR nucleotide sequences were compared against IMGT/GENE-DB human TR gene sequences so that V and J genes could be assigned. The TCRdist pipeline was used in a later analysis to assign CDR3 sequences and most-parsimonious VDJ recombination scenarios. In a later analysis, each TCR beta chain was defined by its CDR3 amino acid sequence together with its V-gene family, and reads lacking a unique V-gene family were excluded. As a way to deal with suspected cross-contamination and a sequencing artifact, a later analysis dropped under 600 nucleotide sequences that were highly shared and had low generation probability. For each public chain, a later analysis derived a clonal expansion index from normalized ranks of inferred template counts within each repertoire. In a later analysis, generation probabilities were computed using a VDJ recombination model fitted to out-of-frame rearrangements, and the results were checked against IGoR. Hypergeometric tests were used in a later analysis to score TCR-TCR, TCR-HLA and TCR-CMV co-occurrence, with a repertoire-size bias correction applied to the TCR pairs. To estimate false discovery rates, a later analysis permuted the HLA or CMV assignments 20 times. In a later analysis, co-occurring TCRs were grouped with DBSCAN, and TCRdist sequence similarity was added when clustering was performed within HLA-allele-positive subsets. Repertoires with fewer than 30,000 or more than 120,000 public chains, plus five repertoires with anomalous nucleotide sharing, were excluded from co-occurrence clustering. TCRdb retrieved this table from immuneACCESS and kept in-frame rearrangements only. Not all clones are present; in checked studies, unresolved V genes account for under half, and no reason is known for the remainder. V, J and clone size derive from that table, while D and trimming were established from the DNA sequence. Here the sample has 200,000 or so clones; around 77% occur a single time. The top ten clonotypes cover roughly 3% of the sample.

Notes on this clone: Its target antigen remains unknown. The record has no base qualities; no much larger clone is one base away.

The sequencing sample was made of PBMCs. The TCR comes from a woman aged 25-40 years in good health and CMV-seronegative. The V and J segments used are TRBV6-5 and TRBJ1-6; 10 junctional bases match TRBD1. The CDR3 loop reads CASSYHSGTGDSPLHF. DNA sequence: TGTGCCAGCAGTTATCACTCCGGGACAGGGGATTCACCCCTCCACTTT.